A selection of T cell receptor beta chains follows, all from one sample in a study of blood T cells in healthy people across ages. TCRdb recomputed calls from the 5' RACE reads with MiXCR, one row per CDR3 protein. The data contain 850,000 to 1,100,000 distinct CDR3 sequences, about two fifths of them singletons. The material sequenced was blood. Every receptor here comes from a man aged 18 to 35 in good health. The CDR3 runs from the conserved cysteine through the conserved F or W. The D gene is left open where the match is weak. Size is omitted from some rows. Given values are once, few, many or a class for expanded clones.

abundance	d_gene	v_gene	j_gene	CDR3aa	CDR3nt
-	-	TRBV4-1	TRBJ2-3	CASSQDPWDPGDLPDMQYF	TGCGCCAGCAGCCAAGATCCCTGGGACCCGGGGGACCTCCCAGATATGCAGTATTTT
-	-	TRBV12-3/TRBV12-4	TRBJ2-5	CASSLADGQTQYF	TGTGCCAGCAGTTTAGCGGACGGGCAGACCCAGTACTTC
-	-	TRBV2	TRBJ1-1	CASSERRTEAFF	TGTGCCAGCAGTGAGCGGAGGACTGAAGCTTTCTTT
-	-	TRBV5-4	TRBJ2-1	CASSLAGGRVYYNEQFF	TGTGCCAGCAGCTTGGCCGGGGGAAGGGTATACTACAATGAGCAGTTCTTC
-	TRBD1	TRBV12-5	TRBJ2-2	CASGLEGATGELFF	TGTGCTAGTGGTTTAGAGGGGGCGACCGGGGAGCTGTTTTTT
few	TRBD2	TRBV7-9	TRBJ2-1	CASSGTSGGAGSEQFF	TGTGCCAGCAGCGGGACTAGCGGGGGTGCCGGGAGTGAGCAGTTCTTC
-	TRBD1	TRBV7-9	TRBJ1-4	CASLETGVEKLFF	TGTGCCAGCCTAGAGACAGGGGTCGAAAAACTGTTTTTT
-	TRBD1	TRBV20-1	TRBJ1-1	CSATGGGNTEAFF	TGCAGTGCGACAGGGGGGGGGAACACTGAAGCTTTCTTT
few	-	TRBV7-2	TRBJ2-7	CASSKAALYEQYF	TGTGCCAGCAGTAAGGCAGCCCTCTACGAGCAGTACTTC
many	-	TRBV28	TRBJ2-3	CASSSQGPDTQYF	TGTGCCAGCAGTTCCCAGGGTCCAGATACGCAGTATTTT
-	-	TRBV7-2	TRBJ1-6	CASSLYAIGNYNSPLHF	TGTGCCAGCAGCTTATATGCTATAGGCAATTATAATTCACCCCTCCACTTT
-	-	TRBV14	TRBJ1-2	CASSQDRTGRGTF	TGTGCCAGCAGCCAAGATCGGACGGGCAGGGGCACCTTC
-	-	TRBV27	TRBJ1-2	CASTSGYGHTF	TGTGCCAGCACTTCAGGGTATGGCCACACCTTC
few	TRBD1	TRBV12-3/TRBV12-4	TRBJ2-5	CASRPGRSPGTGMQETQYF	TGTGCCAGCAGACCAGGCCGGTCTCCCGGGACAGGGATGCAAGAGACCCAGTACTTC
-	-	TRBV28	TRBJ2-4	CASSPTYAGVAKSIQYF	TGTGCCAGCAGTCCCACCTACGCCGGGGTGGCCAAAAGCATTCAGTACTTC
-	TRBD1	TRBV5-1	TRBJ2-7	CASSYNRGTYEQYF	TGCGCCAGCAGCTATAACAGGGGCACGTACGAGCAGTACTTC
few	-	TRBV7-9	TRBJ1-1	CATSKEGGSTEAFF	TGTGCCACCTCAAAGGAAGGCGGATCCACTGAAGCTTTCTTT
-	-	TRBV9	TRBJ2-7	CASSVEPQGSEQYF	TGTGCCAGCAGCGTAGAACCCCAGGGTAGCGAGCAGTACTTC
few	TRBD1	TRBV3-1	TRBJ2-7	CASSRPAGTASYEQYF	TGTGCCAGCAGCCGCCCGGCCGGGACAGCCTCCTACGAGCAGTACTTC
once	-	TRBV12-5	TRBJ1-1	CASEGRGVEAFF	TGTGCTAGTGAGGGTAGGGGTGTTGAAGCTTTCTTT
few	-	TRBV9	TRBJ1-2	CASSASPLGRPYGYTF	TGTGCCAGCAGCGCCAGCCCCTTAGGCAGGCCCTATGGCTACACCTTC
-	TRBD2	TRBV27	TRBJ2-5	CASSSGLAGEQETQYF	TGTGCCAGCAGTTCCGGACTAGCGGGGGAGCAAGAGACCCAGTACTTC
-	-	TRBV30	TRBJ1-1	CACSSAGTLNTEAFF	TGTGCCTGCTCTTCTGCCGGGACCCTGAACACTGAAGCTTTCTTT
-	-	TRBV28	TRBJ1-4	CASSLSGGGETNEKLFF	TGTGCCAGCAGTTTAAGTGGCGGGGGGGAAACTAATGAAAAACTGTTTTTT
-	TRBD1	TRBV7-9	TRBJ1-4	CASSFGDRDGEKLFF	TGTGCCAGCAGCTTTGGTGACAGGGATGGCGAAAAACTGTTTTTT
many	-	TRBV10-3	TRBJ2-7	CAITPGETYEQYF	TGTGCCATCACACCGGGGGAGACCTACGAGCAGTACTTC
-	TRBD2	TRBV5-1	TRBJ2-2	CASSPRPSGVTGELFF	TGCGCCAGCAGCCCCCGTCCTAGCGGGGTCACCGGGGAGCTGTTTTTT
once	-	TRBV7-2	TRBJ2-5	CASSLAAQGQTQYF	TGTGCCAGCAGCTTAGCAGCGCAGGGCCAGACCCAGTACTTC
-	-	TRBV7-8	TRBJ2-3	CASSYRPGTYPLPDTQYF	TGTGCCAGCAGCTACCGGCCCGGGACATATCCACTCCCAGATACGCAGTATTTT
few	-	TRBV4-1	TRBJ1-2	CASSQDNSKYGYTF	TGCGCCAGCAGCCAAGATAACTCCAAATATGGCTACACCTTC